Reported below is one TCR beta chain. This entry belongs to a study of cytomegalovirus exposure and HLA in healthy donors. The germline gives CDR1 SGHNT, CDR2 YENEEA. V was clipped by 6 bases and J by 3 bases, with 12 bases between them. The CDR3 totals 13 residues. PCR used 60 Vbeta primers and 13 Jbeta primers. Here immunoSEQ multiplex PCR was the method, and the copy in TCRdb shows in-frame clones only, minus some. The sample lists some 150,000 clones; around 77% were seen once. The clonotype originates from a man aged 25-40 years in good health and CMV-seropositive. Sequenced sample: PBMCs. V and J are TRBV11-3 and TRBJ2-7; a weak D match, TRBD2 (6 bases). This CDR3 reads CASSSRLDYEQYF. CDR3 in DNA: TGTGCCAGCAGTTCAAGACTAGACTACGAGCAGTACTTC.